The 26 T cell receptor beta chains listed next were all sequenced from one sample in a study of cytomegalovirus exposure and HLA in healthy donors. It was with 60 Vbeta and 13 Jbeta primers that the PCR ran. Measured with immunoSEQ multiplex PCR; TCRdb has only the in-frame clones, and not every one. This repertoire shows 150,000 to 200,000 clones, approximately 80% found once; its top ten account for approximately 1.2%. Sample: PBMCs. These receptors were taken from a boy aged 2 to 10 in good health and CMV-seronegative.

J is TRBJ2-3 and V is TRBV27, with D tentatively TRBD1 (6 bases). Trimming took off 3 bases at V and 0 bases at J, with 7 bases between the two ends. Per germline, CDR1 MNHEY and CDR2 SMNVEV (reference sequence). The CDR3 covers 14 residues. This CDR3 is CASSLGASTDTQYF. The CDR3 DNA sequence: TGTGCCAGCAGTTTGGGGGCTAGCACAGATACGCAGTATTTT.

This clone was seen a handful of times. V and J are TRBV5-6 and TRBJ2-7; a possible D gene is TRBD1 (6 bases). Germline CDR1 reads SGHDT; CDR2 reads YYEEEE. The CDR3 totals 14 residues. The V end was cut by 6 bases, the J end by 6 bases, with 19 bases between. The CDR3 bases are TGTGCCAGCACCCCGGGATACAGGGACCCCGAGCAGTACTTC. Translating it yields CASTPGYRDPEQYF.

This clone was counted a single time. Written as DNA, the CDR3 is TGTGCCAGCAGCCACACCCTCGCCGGGACTAGCGCAAATGAGGAGCAGTTCTTC. As protein: CASSHTLAGTSANEEQFF. This sequence joins TRBV9 and TRBJ2-1; 10 nucleotides agree with TRBD2. Germline-derived CDR1 and CDR2 are SGDLS and YYNGEE. J gave up 10 bases and V 4 bases, and 20 bases lay outside the gene matches. This CDR3 spans 18 amino acids.

The genes are TRBV29-1 and TRBJ1-2; 10 positions match TRBD1. The V gene end was trimmed by 6 bases and the J gene end by 8 bases; junction bases not matched to a gene: 12. The CDR3 consists of 14 residues. Germline assignment: CDR1 SQVTM and CDR2 ANQGSEA. CDR3 sequence (DNA): TGCAGCGTCCTAGGACAGGGGGAAGAAAACGGCTACACCTTC. Protein sequence: CSVLGQGEENGYTF.

The CDR3 is CSGTLDNEQFF. The DNA for the CDR3 is TGCAGTGGGACTCTCGACAATGAGCAGTTCTTC. The rearrangement links TRBV20-1 to TRBJ2-1; tentative D call: TRBD2 (5 bases). The CDR3 consists of 11 residues. Germline loops: CDR1 DFQATT, CDR2 SNEGSKA (reference sequence). Trimming pared 7 bases from V and 5 bases from J, leaving 9 bases between.

This chain joins TRBV5-3 and TRBJ2-7; the match to TRBD2 covers 7 bases. TRBV5-3 is classed as an ORF, of uncertain function. V lost 4 bases and J lost 4; bases outside the gene matches: 8. The CDR3 has 14 residues. The CDR3 loop reads CARSPGLVIYEQYF. The CDR3 nucleotides are TGTGCCAGAAGCCCTGGACTAGTTATATACGAGCAGTACTTC.

The rearrangement joins TRBV2 to TRBJ2-7; TRBD1 is a possible D gene (5 bases). The CDR3 sequence is 14 residues long. V lost 8 bases to trimming and J lost 3 bases, with 17 bases between them. CDR1 and CDR2 (germline): SNHLY, FYNNEI. DNA of the CDR3: TGTGCCAGCCCCCGATTGGGGCACGTCTACGAGCAGTACTTC. Translation gives CASPRLGHVYEQYF.

The rearrangement uses TRBV11-2 and TRBJ2-7; D possibly corresponds to TRBD2 (6 bases). V lost 3 bases to trimming and J lost 8 bases, with 17 bases between them. Germline-derived CDR1 and CDR2 are SGHAT and FQNNGV. The CDR3 consists of 14 residues. Here the CDR3 DNA reads TGTGCCAGCAGCTTCTACGGGACGGCGGGGAAGCAGTACTTC. This translates into CASSFYGTAGKQYF.

V and J are TRBV5-6 and TRBJ1-2, with TRBD1 matching over 7 bases. Germline lookup yields CDR1 SGHDT and CDR2 YYEEEE. V lost 2 bases and J lost 0; bases outside the gene matches: 4. This CDR3 is built from 15 residues. The CDR3 region is CASSFTGTANYGYTF. The CDR3 DNA reads as TGTGCCAGCAGCTTTACCGGGACAGCTAACTATGGCTACACCTTC.

The CDR3 reads CASSYTPAGNTEAFF. CDR3 sequence (DNA): TGTGCCAGCAGTTATACCCCCGCGGGGAACACTGAAGCTTTCTTT. The rearrangement joins TRBV6-5 to TRBJ1-1; D remains ambiguous. The CDR3 has 15 residues. Per the germline V gene, CDR1 is MNHEY and CDR2 is SVGAGI. With 3 bases removed from V and 1 base from J, the gap between germline ends came to 12 bases.

The genes are TRBV13 and TRBJ2-3, with TRBD2 matching over 7 bases. After removal of 7 bases from V and 5 bases from J, the junction contained 6 bases not matched to a gene. The CDR3 is made up of 13 amino acids. Germline V gene lookup returns CDR1 PRHDT and CDR2 FYEKMQ (reference sequence). The CDR3 here is CASTGLGIDTQYF. DNA for the CDR3: TGTGCCAGCACTGGACTAGGGATAGATACGCAGTATTTT. Full variable domain (remainder filled in from reference TRBV13 and TRBJ2-3): AAGVIQSPRHLIKEKRETATLKCYPIPRHDTVYWYQQGPGQDPQFLISFYEKMQSDKGSIPDRFSAQQFSDYHSELNMSSLELGDSALYFCASTGLGIDTQYFGPGTRLTVL.

The chain combines TRBV7-9 with TRBJ1-4; 7 bases match TRBD1. CDR1 SEHNR and CDR2 FQNEAQ come from the germline V gene (reference sequence). Trimming took 5 bases from V and 7 from J; bases not matched to a gene: 7. The CDR3 sequence is 14 residues long. The CDR3 DNA is TGTGCCAGCAGCCACCCGGGACAGAGTGAAAAACTGTTTTTT. Translated: CASSHPGQSEKLFF.

The chain combines TRBV18 with TRBJ1-4; maybe TRBD1 (6 bases). The germline V and J ends were trimmed by 3 bases and 16 bases, with 18 bases remaining between them. Germline CDR1 and CDR2: KGHSH and LQKENI. This CDR3 region has 13 residues. This CDR3 is CASSPTGTTRQFF. The CDR3 nucleotides read TGTGCCAGCTCACCTACCGGGACAACCAGACAGTTTTTT.

The rearrangement joins TRBV10-2 to TRBJ1-4; perhaps TRBD1 as D (5 bases). Trimming pared 6 bases from V and 5 bases from J, leaving 13 bases between. Germline loops: CDR1 WSHSY, CDR2 SAAADI. This CDR3 region has 14 residues. The CDR3 coding sequence is TGCGCCAGCAGGGGGGTGGGACTAAATGAAAAACTGTTTTTT. Protein product: CASRGVGLNEKLFF.

The rearrangement joins TRBV5-6 to TRBJ2-1; D gene ambiguous. V lost 1 base to trimming and J lost 10 bases, with 9 bases between them. CDR3 length equals 12 residues. From germline, CDR1 is SGHDT and CDR2 YYEEEE. DNA for the CDR3: TGTGCCAGCAGCTTGACCCAGGCGGAGCAGTTCTTC. Amino acid sequence: CASSLTQAEQFF.

The chain combines TRBV19 with TRBJ2-2; D perhaps matches TRBD2 (5 bases). Germline CDR1 LNHDA, CDR2 SQIVND (reference sequence). V was clipped by 1 base and J by 0 bases, with 9 bases between them. The CDR3 has 16 amino acids. CDR3 nucleotides: TGTGCCAGTAGTATAGCTAGCCCCGCGAACACCGGGGAGCTGTTTTTT. It translates to CASSIASPANTGELFF.

This chain joins TRBV28 and TRBJ2-7, with 14 bases lining up with TRBD2. The CDR3 totals 16 residues. Germline lookup yields CDR1 MDHEN and CDR2 SYDVKM. The V gene end was trimmed by 5 bases and the J gene end by 2 bases; junction bases not matched to a gene: 5. The CDR3 DNA sequence: TGTGCCAGCAGTCAGACTAGCGGGAGGGTTCCCTACGAGCAGTACTTC. Encoded protein: CASSQTSGRVPYEQYF.

The V gene is TRBV7-8, the J gene TRBJ2-7, with 9 bases fitting TRBD2. The CDR3 length is 13 residues. V lost 5 bases, J lost 7 bases, and 6 bases stayed unmatched. Germline assignment: CDR1 SGHVS and CDR2 FQNEAQ. CDR3: CASSHSGGSEQYV. DNA for the CDR3: TGTGCCAGCAGCCATAGCGGGGGAAGTGAGCAGTACGTC.

The chain joins TRBV19 to TRBJ1-1; TRBD1 agrees at 8 bases. The CDR3 runs 14 residues. Germline V gene sequence: CDR1 LNHDA, CDR2 SQIVND (reference sequence). Trimming cost V 2 bases and J 5 bases; bases outside gene matches: 4. The CDR3 sequence: CASSISQGATEAFF. The CDR3 region has the DNA TGTGCCAGTAGTATATCGCAGGGGGCGACTGAAGCTTTCTTT.

The CDR3 sequence is CAWSVQGANTEAFF. CDR3 nucleotides: TGTGCCTGGAGTGTACAGGGGGCGAACACTGAAGCTTTCTTT. This rearrangement joins TRBV30 to TRBJ1-1; 9 bases map to TRBD1. The CDR3 runs to 14 residues. The V and J ends lost 0 bases and 1 base, in that order; junction bases with no gene match: 0. Germline CDR1 GTSNPN, CDR2 SVGIG (reference sequence). The full variable domain, with the rest looked up from reference TRBV30 and TRBJ1-1, is SQTIHQWPATLVQPVGSPLSLECTVEGTSNPNLYWYRQAAGRGLQLLFYSVGIGQISSEVPQNLSASRPQDRQFILSSKKLLLSDSGFYLCAWSVQGANTEAFFGQGTRLTVV.

The chain joins TRBV29-1 to TRBJ1-2; 7 nucleotides line up with TRBD1. The V and J ends lost 1 base and 7 bases, in that order; junction bases with no gene match: 12. CDR1 and CDR2 (germline): SQVTM, ANQGSEA. The CDR3 contains 15 residues. The CDR3 here is CSVEVVLQGGVGYTF. DNA of the CDR3: TGCAGCGTTGAAGTTGTTCTGCAGGGGGGAGTTGGCTACACCTTC.

This rearrangement joins TRBV30 to TRBJ1-5, with 7 bases that match TRBD1. The germline V gene encodes CDR1 GTSNPN and CDR2 SVGIG (reference sequence). Trimming removed 4 bases from V and 4 bases from J; junction bases left unmatched: 7. CDR3 size: 14 residues. Here the CDR3 DNA reads TGTGCCTGGAAAGGACAGGCCCCGAATCAGCCCCAGCATTTT. Translated: CAWKGQAPNQPQHF. The full variable domain, in which reference TRBV30 and TRBJ1-5 provide the parts outside the CDR3, is SQTIHQWPATLVQPVGSPLSLECTVEGTSNPNLYWYRQAAGRGLQLLFYSVGIGQISSEVPQNLSASRPQDRQFILSSKKLLLSDSGFYLCAWKGQAPNQPQHFGDGTRLSIL.

This clone turned up a few times. The chain employs TRBV6-5 and TRBJ2-1, with 10 bases lining up with TRBD2. Germline V gene sequence: CDR1 MNHEY, CDR2 SVGAGI. The CDR3 consists of 16 residues. The V segment lost 4 bases and the J segment 4 bases; nucleotides outside the gene matches: 7. The CDR3 nucleotides are TGTGCCAGCAGTTCCCTCGCTAGCGGGGGATACAATGAGCAGTTCTTC. It codes for CASSSLASGGYNEQFF.

V is TRBV21-1 and J is TRBJ1-3; the DNA was not used to check the table's D call, TRBD1. TRBV21-1 is noted as a pseudogene. The CDR3 consists of 14 residues. Written as DNA, the CDR3 is TGTGCCAACAACAACAGGGCTGCTGGAAACACCATATATTTT. This translates into CANNNRAAGNTIYF.

This clone has just one count. This chain uses TRBV6-1 with TRBJ1-2; 7 bases fit TRBD1. CDR3 length equals 13 residues. With 1 base clipped from V and 6 bases from J, the junction kept 2 bases outside the gene matches. Germline CDR1 reads MNHNS; CDR2 reads SASEGT. CDR3: CASSEVQGNGYTF. In DNA, the CDR3 is TGTGCCAGCAGTGAAGTACAGGGGAATGGCTACACCTTC.

This sequence joins TRBV18 and TRBJ2-3, with 7 positions matching TRBD2. Germline V gene sequence: CDR1 KGHSH, CDR2 LQKENI. V lost 3 bases to trimming and J lost 0 bases; unmatched junction nucleotides: 12. The CDR3 has 18 amino acids. CDR3 DNA sequence: TGTGCCAGCTCACCCCCACCCTCTGGCGGGAGAAGCACAGATACGCAGTATTTT. This gives the protein CASSPPPSGGRSTDTQYF.